This TCR beta chain was documented in a study of blood T cell repertoires in COVID-19 (dated by TCRdb to about 2020). As for the study more broadly: Collaborator samples came from the United States, Italy and Spain and covered acute and convalescent phases of COVID-19. The material from the prospective study consisted of cDNA or gDNA derived from T cells, B-cell-depleted T cells, or PBMCs. The dataset comprised deeply sampled blood TCRbeta repertoires from subjects exposed to, actively infected with, or recovered from COVID-19. The repertoires were released in a freely available public database intended as a resource for research on the immune response to SARS-CoV-2. The samples were drawn from the first 160 participants of the ongoing ImmuneRACE study and from 1,200 or so subjects provided by 6 global collaborators. Sample metadata almost always included a de-identified subject ID, COVID-19 status, age in years and sex. HLA class I and class II types, where available, came from metadata supplied by the sample provider rather than from assay-based typing.

Remarks on this clone: Its target antigen remains unknown. The junction does not match germline at one end; this may be a read error.

The cysteine opens and the phenylalanine closes a CDR3 of 11 amino acids. The sequence is cut down to CDR3 DNA, 33 bases in frame from base 1. CDR1 and CDR2, per the germline V gene, are MGHDK and SYGVNS. TCRbeta CDR3 regions were amplified from genomic DNA using the immunoSEQ Assay, a bias-controlled multiplex PCR. Concerning the study's data processing: The number of nucleated cells in each sample was estimated from the amplification of reference gene primers within the assay. Sequence reads were collapsed and filtered to measure the absolute abundance of every unique TCRbeta CDR3 rearrangement. For each sample, productive Simpson clonality was calculated as the square root of Simpson's diversity index over productive rearrangements. Drawn from immuneACCESS, this table holds only the in-frame rearrangements with V and J called that TCRdb kept. Clones are partly lost; checked studies trace under half to an unresolved V gene and leave the rest unexplained. D and trimming come from the DNA, and the V and J calls and clone size come from that table. Here the sample has about 140,000 clones; around 79% occur a single time. Roughly 3.4% of the sample belongs to the ten largest clones.

Each collaborating institution followed its own protocols to collect whole blood in K2EDTA tubes. For TCRbeta analysis, collaborator samples were shipped as frozen whole blood, as isolated PBMCs, or as DNA extracted from either sample type. Results the study describes overall, beyond this receptor: The quantity of clinical and demographic metadata differed by source and by participant and was supplied without curation.

This TCR was recovered from a man between 60 and 75 years old with acute or convalescent COVID-19. This receptor chain uses TRBV25-1 and TRBJ2-1; a confident D gene designation cannot be given. Material for sequencing was peripheral blood. The encoded CDR3 is CASRRVGEHFF. The DNA sequence is as follows: TGTGCCAGCCGTCGAGTCGGTGAGCATTTCTTC.